The 10 T cell receptor beta chains listed next were all sequenced from one sample in a study of blood T cell repertoires in COVID-19. Produced via immunoSEQ multiplex PCR; TCRdb's table is partial and in-frame only. The table records fewer than 250,000 clones, just under 90% of them present only once. The specimen sequenced was PBMCs or T cells enriched from blood (not recorded which). These receptors were collected from a man aged 45-60 years who had been exposed to COVID-19.

To note about this clone: A much larger clone differs from this one at a single base, so this may be a read error. Other DNA sequences in the sample encode the same CDR3. The J gene is TRBJ2-1, the V gene TRBV6-4, with 12 positions matching TRBD2. Germline V CDR1 and CDR2: MRHNA, SNTAGT. This CDR3 spans 15 amino acids. The V gene end was trimmed by 0 bases and the J gene end by 7 bases; junction bases not matched to a gene: 1. CDR3 in DNA: TGTGCCAGCAGTGACTCGACTAGCGGGAGTAATGAGCAGTTCTTC. This codes for CASSDSTSGSNEQFF.

This clone appeared a single time. The CDR3, as DNA: TGTGCCAGCAGTGAACGAGGGGGTACCACTGAAGCTTTCTTT. Its translation: CASSERGGTTEAFF. The genes are TRBV2 and TRBJ1-1; possibly TRBD1 for D (6 bases). This CDR3 is built from 14 residues. V was cut by 2 bases and J by 4 bases, with 11 bases left in between. CDR1 is SNHLY, CDR2 FYNNEI, per germline.

The chain is built from TRBV5-1 and TRBJ2-7; 15 nucleotides agree with TRBD2. CDR1 and CDR2 (germline): SGHRS, YFSETQ. V gave up 4 bases and J gave up 5 bases; unmatched junction bases: 7. This CDR3 region has 16 residues. The CDR3 coding sequence is TGCGCCAGCAGCCCCGGACTAGCGGGAGGGTCCCACGAGCAGTACGTC. Translated, it gives CASSPGLAGGSHEQYV.

CDR3 coding DNA: TGTGCCAGCAGCCAACGACAGGGCGGGGGCTACACCTTC. Protein sequence: CASSQRQGGGYTF. The rearrangement joins TRBV7-9 to TRBJ1-2; 7 bases are a match to TRBD1. The germline V gene encodes CDR1 SEHNR and CDR2 FQNEAQ (reference sequence). This CDR3 spans 13 amino acids. The V gene end was trimmed by 5 bases and the J gene end by 8 bases; junction bases not matched to a gene: 8.

The V and J genes are TRBV9 and TRBJ2-4; TRBD2 agrees at 15 bases. The CDR3 runs to 17 residues. V shed 4 bases and J 6 bases; nucleotides not matched to a gene: 8. CDR1 is SGDLS and CDR2 is YYNGEE in the germline V gene. The CDR3 reads CASSPPSGLAGGNIQYF. The CDR3, as DNA: TGTGCCAGCAGCCCCCCGTCGGGACTAGCGGGGGGAAACATTCAGTACTTC.

The chain joins TRBV24-1 to TRBJ2-4, with 11 bases aligning to TRBD1. The ends lost 4 bases at V and 5 bases at J; junction bases unmatched: 3. The germline V gene encodes CDR1 KGHDR and CDR2 SFDVKD. CDR3 length: 15 residues. The CDR3 protein is CATSDPGQGENIQYF. The CDR3 DNA reads as TGTGCCACCAGTGACCCGGGACAGGGGGAAAACATTCAGTACTTC.

The chain recombines TRBV29-1 with TRBJ2-1, with 7 bases that match TRBD2. Germline values: CDR1 SQVTM, CDR2 ANQGSEA. V was pared by 5 bases and J by 0 bases, with 10 bases of the junction left unmatched. There are 16 residues in the CDR3. CDR3 bases: TGCAGCGTTCAAGGGAGGGTATGGGGCTCCTACAATGAGCAGTTCTTC. It codes for CSVQGRVWGSYNEQFF.

The chain joins TRBV6-5 to TRBJ1-3, with a tentative D call TRBD1 (5 bases). Germline CDR1 reads MNHEY; CDR2 reads SVGAGI. Trimming pared 1 base from V and 1 base from J, leaving 5 bases between. The CDR3 consists of 14 residues. The CDR3 DNA sequence: TGTGCCAGCAGTTACTACAGGTCTGGAAACACCATATATTTT. This sequence encodes CASSYYRSGNTIYF.

The rearrangement joins TRBV4-2 to TRBJ2-1, with 7 bases aligning to TRBD1. V shed 1 base, J shed 10 bases, and the junction held 13 bases outside the gene matches. This CDR3 is 16 amino acids long. Per the germline V gene, CDR1 is LGHNA and CDR2 is YNFKEQ. CDR3 loop: CASSQASHRQGVEQFF. CDR3 sequence (DNA): TGTGCCAGCAGCCAAGCTTCGCACAGACAGGGCGTCGAGCAGTTCTTC.

The rearrangement joins TRBV3-1 (or the pseudogene TRBV3-2) to TRBJ1-1, with D uncertain. The CDR3 is 14 residues long. V shed 1 base and J shed 4 bases, with 10 bases lying between them. CDR1 is LGHDT and CDR2 is YNNKEL in the germline V gene (reference sequence). DNA of the CDR3: TGTGCCAGCAGCCAAGTACGGGTGGGCACTGAAGCTTTCTTT. Translating it yields CASSQVRVGTEAFF.